A selection of T cell receptor beta chains follows, all from one sample in a study of technical replicates of blood from several donors. This table comes from immunoSEQ multiplex PCR, and its TCRdb copy is limited to in-frame clones, with some not included. The repertoire includes approximately 97,000 clones, around 95% of them detected once, and roughly 0.33% sits in the top ten. Specimen: T cells isolated from PBMCs. These receptor sequences come from a human donor in good health. CDR3s include the opening cysteine and the closing phenylalanine or tryptophan. Fields, in order: V gene, D gene, CDR3 protein. A D gene is named only where the DNA matches it firmly.

TRBV14 NA CASSHLSRGYEQYF
TRBV6-6 TRBD1 CASSRPGQANTEAFF
TRBV21-1 NA CASTKRGGGQPQHF
TRBV6-4 NA CASIAPLTDTQYF
TRBV10-3 NA CAIQGEETQYF
TRBV15 TRBD1 CATTSSPGTGMDEQYF
TRBV6-1 NA CASSFPDTQYF
TRBV5-1 NA CASSFPPGEQETQYF
TRBV27 TRBD1 CASSLDRFETQYF
TRBV6-1 TRBD2 CASSAPGTSGGTSGANVLTF
TRBV18 NA CASSPRYETHTDTQYF
TRBV5-6 NA CASSLAPTSPTDTQYF
TRBV25-1 NA CASSLNRGGYTF
TRBV27 TRBD1 CASKPLLQGANEQYF
TRBV27 TRBD2 CASSGLAGGPGQYF
TRBV6-1 TRBD1 CASRDRDRDTEAFF
TRBV13 NA CASSLEAGRATNEKLFF
TRBV6-1 TRBD1 CASRPVGTGSEKLFF
TRBV19 NA CASSIDGVGRASPKNIQYF
TRBV13 NA CASSFLRDTNEQYF
TRBV6-4 NA CASQSRVDNEKLFF
TRBV29-1 TRBD2 CSVDWSGLNGRGGNEQFF
TRBV15 TRBD1 CATGQDRDLYGYTF
TRBV11-3 NA CASSRDSYTNPYEQYF
TRBV29-1 NA CSGGGGTGEQYF
TRBV21-1 NA CASSKGGRVLLVPPSQPQHF
TRBV9 NA CASSAQGTGTYEQYF
TRBV5-6 TRBD2 CASSLGLAALNEQFF
TRBV5-8 TRBD1 CASSFRDRGAVAYEQYF
TRBV4-3 NA CASSQDLSVAYNEQFF
TRBV5-5 NA CASQGQGGGSGNTIYF
TRBV11-3 NA CASSPGAGWGNEQFF
TRBV11-3 NA CASSRDYEQYF
TRBV5-6 TRBD1 CASIFIPGQGFQPQHF
TRBV6-5 TRBD2 CASSKSGIEQYF
TRBV28 NA CASSFIDRDAYEQYF
TRBV2 NA CASSEANISYEQYF
TRBV4-3 NA CASSQSTGNTEAFF
TRBV9 TRBD1 CASSAGQGPLYGYTF